These 21 T cell receptor beta chains came from one sample sequenced in a study of shared clonotypes between healthy human individuals. Sequencing used immunoSEQ multiplex PCR; TCRdb keeps in-frame clones, though not all of them. The sample lists 400,000 or so clones, approximately 96% occurring once. The sequenced sample consisted of memory CD8+ T cells sorted from blood. Subset described: CD45RO+ cells pooled with CCR7-negative TemRA cells. The receptor set was obtained from a man younger than 45 in good health.

This clone has only one observation. The chain couples TRBV10-3 to TRBJ2-2; D unclear. CDR3 length: 17 residues. Trimming shortened V by 4 bases and J by 2 bases, and 17 bases separated the two germline ends. Germline V CDR1 and CDR2: ENHRY, SYGVKD. This CDR3 is CAISAVQRTPNTGELFF. The CDR3, as DNA: TGTGCCATCAGTGCCGTACAGAGGACCCCCAACACCGGGGAGCTGTTTTTT.

Only one count was recorded for this clone. The chain combines TRBV10-3 with TRBJ2-5, with D possibly matching TRBD2 (7 bases). This CDR3 spans 14 amino acids. V was clipped by 5 bases and J by 5 bases, with 15 bases between them. Germline lookup yields CDR1 ENHRY and CDR2 SYGVKD. The CDR3 DNA follows: TGTGCCATCAGTTCGGGGGGCCGAGGCGAGACCCAGTACTTC. This encodes CAISSGGRGETQYF.

V usage is TRBV7-9 and J usage is TRBJ2-1, with D possibly matching TRBD2 (5 bases). Trimming removed 1 base at V and 2 bases at J, with 6 bases between. Germline CDR1 SEHNR, CDR2 FQNEAQ (reference sequence). The CDR3 covers 14 residues. CDR3 residues: CASSLVSAYNEQFF. In nucleotides, the CDR3 is TGTGCCAGCAGCTTAGTTAGCGCCTACAATGAGCAGTTCTTC.

This clone was counted a single time. The rearrangement links TRBV4-2 to TRBJ2-7, with 10 bases that match TRBD2. The CDR3 is 16 residues long. Germline values: CDR1 LGHNA, CDR2 YNFKEQ. Trimming cost V 0 bases and J 0 bases; bases outside gene matches: 2. Here the CDR3 reads CASSQDSGRSSYEQYF. In DNA form, the CDR3 reads TGTGCCAGCAGCCAAGATAGCGGGAGGTCCTCCTACGAGCAGTACTTC.

V usage is TRBV4-1 and J usage is TRBJ2-7; D gene unclear. Germline V lookup: CDR1 MGHRA, CDR2 YSYEKL. Trimming left V 0 bases short and J 4 bases short, with 7 bases between. This CDR3 contains 13 residues. The CDR3 is CASSQDSRYEQYF. The CDR3, as DNA: TGCGCCAGCAGCCAAGACTCCAGATACGAGCAGTACTTC.

This sequence joins TRBV4-1 and TRBJ2-1, with TRBD1 matching 9 bases. The CDR3 covers 15 residues. The V and J ends lost 0 bases and 8 bases, in that order; junction bases with no gene match: 5. CDR1 and CDR2 from the germline V gene are MGHRA and YSYEKL. The CDR3 sequence is CASSQDERDRDEQFF. CDR3 in DNA: TGCGCCAGCAGCCAAGATGAACGGGACAGGGATGAGCAGTTCTTC.

This rearrangement joins TRBV28 to TRBJ2-3; D gene uncertain. In germline, CDR1 is MDHEN, CDR2 SYDVKM. Trimming stripped 2 bases from V and 3 bases from J, with 9 bases between. This CDR3 has 14 residues. The CDR3 nucleotides read TGTGCCAGCAGTTTAGGTGACCAAACAGATACGCAGTATTTT. Its protein product is CASSLGDQTDTQYF. The variable domain in full, completed from reference TRBV28 and TRBJ2-3, reads DVKVTQSSRYLVKRTGEKVFLECVQDMDHENMFWYRQDPGLGLRLIYFSYDVKMKEKGDIPEGYSVSREKKERFSLILESASTNQTSMYLCASSLGDQTDTQYFGPGTRLTVL.

V usage is TRBV28 and J usage is TRBJ1-1; unclear D gene. The CDR3 contains 14 residues. Germline V gene data show CDR1 as MDHEN and CDR2 as SYDVKM. Trimming took 2 bases from V and 2 from J, leaving 9 bases between them. The CDR3 DNA reads TGTGCCAGCAGTTTAGACGGCTCCAACACTGAAGCTTTCTTT. It is translated as CASSLDGSNTEAFF. The full variable domain, completed using reference TRBV28 and TRBJ1-1, is DVKVTQSSRYLVKRTGEKVFLECVQDMDHENMFWYRQDPGLGLRLIYFSYDVKMKEKGDIPEGYSVSREKKERFSLILESASTNQTSMYLCASSLDGSNTEAFFGQGTRLTVV.

V usage is TRBV28 and J usage is TRBJ2-3, with unresolved D. Trimming cost V 5 bases and J 3 bases, with 15 bases left between them. The germline V gene encodes CDR1 MDHEN and CDR2 SYDVKM. The CDR3 totals 15 residues. The CDR3: CASSPYGRITDTQYF. DNA of the CDR3: TGTGCCAGCAGTCCCTATGGCAGGATAACAGATACGCAGTATTTT. Looking up the rest from reference TRBV28 and TRBJ2-3 gives the full variable domain: DVKVTQSSRYLVKRTGEKVFLECVQDMDHENMFWYRQDPGLGLRLIYFSYDVKMKEKGDIPEGYSVSREKKERFSLILESASTNQTSMYLCASSPYGRITDTQYFGPGTRLTVL.

This clone has just one count. The chain couples TRBV5-1 to TRBJ2-7; maybe TRBD1 (5 bases). This CDR3 has 13 amino acids. Germline V gene lookup returns CDR1 SGHRS and CDR2 YFSETQ. Trimming removed 1 base at V and 2 bases at J, with 7 bases between. For the CDR3, the DNA is TGCGCCAGCAGCTTGTGGGGCCCCTACGAGCAGTACTTC. Translation: CASSLWGPYEQYF.

V is TRBV7-9 and J is TRBJ2-1; 12 bases map to TRBD2. Germline V gene data show CDR1 as SEHNR and CDR2 as FQNEAQ (reference sequence). Unmatched junction bases numbered 3, after V lost 3 bases and J lost 0 bases. This CDR3 comprises 17 residues. The CDR3: CASSLSSGRASYNEQFF. The CDR3 bases are TGTGCCAGCAGCTTGTCTAGCGGGAGGGCCTCCTACAATGAGCAGTTCTTC.

The chain joins TRBV21-1 to TRBJ1-5; the DNA was not compared with TRBD1, the D call given in the table. TRBV21-1 is reported as a pseudogene. The CDR3 totals 11 residues. In nucleotides, the CDR3 is TGTGCCAGGGACAACAATCAGCCCCAGCATTTT. Residues: CARDNNQPQHF.

The chain uses TRBV6-1 and TRBJ2-7; 7 bases agree with TRBD1. The CDR3 spans 16 residues. The germline V gene encodes CDR1 MNHNS and CDR2 SASEGT. The V and J ends lost 2 bases and 4 bases, in that order; junction bases with no gene match: 11. The CDR3 reads CASSELGGGQFYEQYF. The CDR3 bases are TGTGCCAGCAGTGAACTAGGGGGCGGTCAATTTTACGAGCAGTACTTC.

This chain joins TRBV9 and TRBJ2-2; 13 nucleotides align to TRBD2. The CDR3 has 18 residues. Germline CDR1 is SGDLS and CDR2 is YYNGEE. V lost 4 bases, J lost 2 bases, and 8 bases stayed unmatched. The chain's CDR3 is CASSSGLAGSFNTGELFF. CDR3 in DNA: TGTGCCAGCAGCTCGGGACTAGCGGGAAGTTTTAACACCGGGGAGCTGTTTTTT.

The V and J genes are TRBV9 and TRBJ2-7; D perhaps matches TRBD1 (5 bases). The CDR3 sequence is 15 residues long. The V and J ends lost 4 bases and 2 bases respectively, with 16 bases between them. Per germline, CDR1 SGDLS and CDR2 YYNGEE. CDR3 DNA sequence: TGTGCCAGCAGCCCCCATCTATGGGGCACCTACGAGCAGTACTTC. Its protein product is CASSPHLWGTYEQYF.

The chain employs TRBV6-1 and TRBJ2-1; the D is unclear. Trimming left V 1 base short and J 3 bases short, with 10 bases between. CDR1 and CDR2 (germline): MNHNS, SASEGT. This CDR3 contains 15 residues. The CDR3 DNA reads TGTGCCAGCAGTGAAGGGGTTAACCTCTACAATGAGCAGTTCTTC. This sequence encodes CASSEGVNLYNEQFF.

The chain couples TRBV28 to TRBJ2-7; TRBD1 aligns across 11 bases. The CDR3 has 15 residues. The germline V gene has CDR1 MDHEN and CDR2 SYDVKM. V lost 6 bases to trimming and J lost 3 bases; unmatched junction nucleotides: 7. The CDR3: CASSFIGTGGYEQYF. The DNA for the CDR3 is TGTGCCAGCAGCTTTATTGGGACAGGGGGCTACGAGCAGTACTTC.

The CDR3 is CASSSTKDTDTQYF. CDR3 DNA sequence: TGCGCCAGCAGCTCCACGAAAGACACAGATACGCAGTATTTT. The V gene is TRBV5-1, the J gene TRBJ2-3; the D is unclear. V was shortened by 3 bases and J by 2 bases, with 10 bases between the two germline ends. Germline CDR1 SGHRS, CDR2 YFSETQ. CDR3 length equals 14 residues.

As to this clone: Other DNA sequences in this sample translate to the same CDR3. The chain recombines TRBV10-3 with TRBJ2-3; 15 positions agree with TRBD2. From germline, CDR1 is ENHRY and CDR2 SYGVKD. CDR3 length: 14 residues. The V gene end was trimmed by 8 bases and the J gene end by 6 bases; junction bases not matched to a gene: 3. CDR3 protein: CAISGTSGRDTQYF. The CDR3 DNA follows: TGTGCCATCTCGGGGACTAGCGGGAGGGATACGCAGTATTTT.

The genes are TRBV5-1 and TRBJ2-7; the match to TRBD1 covers 7 bases. Germline V gene sequence: CDR1 SGHRS, CDR2 YFSETQ. This CDR3 spans 15 amino acids. The J segment lost 2 bases and the V segment lost 4 bases, leaving 9 bases of the junction unmatched. The CDR3 protein is CASSTRQGETYEQYF. CDR3 nucleotide sequence: TGCGCCAGCAGCACCCGGCAGGGGGAGACCTACGAGCAGTACTTC.

This clone was picked up one time. This chain connects TRBV2 to TRBJ1-6, with 8 bases matching TRBD1. Germline V gene sequence: CDR1 SNHLY, CDR2 FYNNEI. V lost 4 bases to trimming and J lost 2 bases; unmatched junction nucleotides: 4. CDR3 length: 16 amino acids. CDR3 DNA: TGTGCCAGCAGTGCTCAGGGGGCCACCTATAATTCACCCCTCCACTTT. Amino acid sequence: CASSAQGATYNSPLHF.